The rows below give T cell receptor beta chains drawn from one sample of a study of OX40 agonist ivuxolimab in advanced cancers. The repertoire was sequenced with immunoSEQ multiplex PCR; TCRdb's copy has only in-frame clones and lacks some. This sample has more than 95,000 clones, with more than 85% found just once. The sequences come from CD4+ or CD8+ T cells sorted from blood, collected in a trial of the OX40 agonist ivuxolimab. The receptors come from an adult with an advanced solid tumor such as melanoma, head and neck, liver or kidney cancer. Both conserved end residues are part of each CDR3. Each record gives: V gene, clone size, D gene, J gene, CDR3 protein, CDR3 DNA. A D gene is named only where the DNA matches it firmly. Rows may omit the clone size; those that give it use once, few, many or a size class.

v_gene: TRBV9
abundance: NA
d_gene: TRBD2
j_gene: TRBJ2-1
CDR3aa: CASSVAGGGSGRNEQFF
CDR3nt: TGTGCCAGCAGCGTAGCGGGCGGCGGGAGCGGTCGCAATGAGCAGTTCTTC

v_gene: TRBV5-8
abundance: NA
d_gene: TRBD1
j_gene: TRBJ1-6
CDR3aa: CASSRGQENSPLHF
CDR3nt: TGTGCCAGCAGTCGGGGACAGGAGAATTCACCCCTCCACTTT

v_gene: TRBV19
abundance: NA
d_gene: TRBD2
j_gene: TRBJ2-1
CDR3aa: CASRLAGAYNEQFF
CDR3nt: TGTGCCAGTCGCCTAGCGGGAGCCTACAATGAGCAGTTCTTC

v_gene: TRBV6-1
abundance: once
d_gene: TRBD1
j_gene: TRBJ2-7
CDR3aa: CASSEPGQGVFTQQYF
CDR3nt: TGTGCCAGCAGTGAGCCGGGACAGGGGGTTTTTACGCAGCAGTACTTC

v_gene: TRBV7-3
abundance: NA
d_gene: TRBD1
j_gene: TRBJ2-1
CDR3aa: CASSLTGQVSYNEQFF
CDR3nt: TGTGCCAGCAGCTTAACAGGACAGGTATCCTACAATGAGCAGTTCTTC

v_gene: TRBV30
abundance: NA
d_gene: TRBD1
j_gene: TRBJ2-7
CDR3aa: CAWSGGGRNEQYF
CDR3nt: TGTGCCTGGAGTGGAGGGGGCAGGAACGAGCAGTACTTC

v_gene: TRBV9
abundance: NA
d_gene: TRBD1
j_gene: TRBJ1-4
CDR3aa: CASSKGQGAMEKLFF
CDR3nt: TGTGCCAGCAGCAAAGGACAGGGGGCGATGGAAAAACTGTTTTTT

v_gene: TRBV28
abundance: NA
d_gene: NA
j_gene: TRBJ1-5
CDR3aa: CASSLGGRQPQHF
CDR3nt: TGTGCCAGCAGTTTAGGGGGGCGGCAGCCCCAGCATTTT

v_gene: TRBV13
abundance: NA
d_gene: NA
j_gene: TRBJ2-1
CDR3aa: CASSLSGPGRGEQFF
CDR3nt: TGTGCCAGCAGCTTAAGCGGACCCGGCCGGGGTGAGCAGTTCTTC

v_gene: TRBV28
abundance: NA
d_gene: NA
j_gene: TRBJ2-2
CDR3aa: CASSLGGAGTGELFF
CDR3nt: TGTGCCAGCAGTTTAGGGGGCGCGGGGACCGGGGAGCTGTTTTTT

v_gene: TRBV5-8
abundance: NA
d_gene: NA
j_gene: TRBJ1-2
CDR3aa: CASSLRYGYTF
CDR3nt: TGTGCCAGCAGCTTGCGCTATGGCTACACCTTC

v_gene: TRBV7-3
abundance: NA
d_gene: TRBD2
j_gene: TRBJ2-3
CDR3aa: CASSSRTSGPFRQYF
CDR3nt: TGTGCCAGCAGCTCTCGGACTAGCGGGCCCTTTAGACAGTATTTT

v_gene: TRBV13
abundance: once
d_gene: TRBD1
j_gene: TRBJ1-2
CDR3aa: CASSAGTGYGYTF
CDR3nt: TGTGCCAGCAGCGCCGGGACAGGCTATGGCTACACCTTC

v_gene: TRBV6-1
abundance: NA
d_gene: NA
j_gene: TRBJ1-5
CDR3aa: CASSEIGVYQPQHF
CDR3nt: TGTGCCAGCAGTGAAATAGGGGTTTATCAGCCCCAGCATTTT

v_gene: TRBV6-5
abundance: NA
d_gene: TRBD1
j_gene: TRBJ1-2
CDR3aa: CASRGGQGTNYGYTF
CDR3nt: TGTGCCAGCAGGGGGGGACAGGGGACCAACTATGGCTACACCTTC

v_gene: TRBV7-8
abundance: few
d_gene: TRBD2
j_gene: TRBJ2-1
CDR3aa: CASSLVLAGTNEQFF
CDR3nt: TGTGCCAGCAGCTTAGTACTAGCGGGAACCAATGAGCAGTTCTTC

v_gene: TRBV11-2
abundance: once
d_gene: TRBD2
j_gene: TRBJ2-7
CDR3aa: CASSLAWSSGSDKQYF
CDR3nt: TGTGCCAGCAGCTTAGCTTGGTCTAGCGGGAGCGACAAGCAGTACTTC

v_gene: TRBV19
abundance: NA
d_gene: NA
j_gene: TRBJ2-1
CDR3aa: CASSPRLVSEQFF
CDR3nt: TGTGCCAGTAGCCCCAGACTAGTTAGTGAGCAGTTCTTC

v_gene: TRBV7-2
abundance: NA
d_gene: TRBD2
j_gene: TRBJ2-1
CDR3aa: CASSVGAGAGNEQFF
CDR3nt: TGTGCCAGCAGCGTAGGAGCGGGAGCAGGTAATGAGCAGTTCTTC

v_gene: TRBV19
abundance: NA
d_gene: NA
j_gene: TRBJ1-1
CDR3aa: CASSMGQRNTEAFF
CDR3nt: TGTGCCAGTAGTATGGGACAAAGGAACACTGAAGCTTTCTTT

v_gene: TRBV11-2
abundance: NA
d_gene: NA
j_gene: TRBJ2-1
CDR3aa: CASILFPSEYNEQFF
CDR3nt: TGTGCCAGCATCCTATTCCCTTCAGAATACAATGAGCAGTTCTTC

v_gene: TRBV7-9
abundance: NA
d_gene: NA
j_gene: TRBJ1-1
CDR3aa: CASSLEGGVTEAFF
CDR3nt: TGTGCCAGCAGCTTAGAAGGTGGGGTCACTGAAGCTTTCTTT

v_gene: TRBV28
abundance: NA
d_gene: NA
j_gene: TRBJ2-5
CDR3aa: CASSPLLGTQYF
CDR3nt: TGTGCCAGCAGCCCCCTCCTTGGGACCCAGTACTTC

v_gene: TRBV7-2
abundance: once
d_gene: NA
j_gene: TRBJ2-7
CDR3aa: CASSFSPTLTYEQYF
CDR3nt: TGTGCCAGCAGCTTTAGTCCGACTCTTACCTACGAGCAGTACTTC